These 27 T cell receptor beta chains came from one sample sequenced in a study of early T cells in non-severe SARS-CoV-2 infection. TCRdb passed the 5' RACE reads through MiXCR, listing each CDR3 protein once. The repertoire includes some 75,000 distinct CDR3 sequences, about 13% of them detected once, and about 1.4% sits in the top ten. Sequenced material: whole blood. The receptor source for this set is an adult who was a healthcare worker with PCR-confirmed SARS-CoV-2 infection or an uninfected control (not recorded which).

This chain links TRBV6-5 with TRBJ2-3; possible D gene TRBD2, 7 bases. This CDR3 spans 15 amino acids. CDR1 is MNHEY and CDR2 is SVGAGI in the germline V gene. Between the trimmed V and J ends, which lost 2 bases and 2 bases, there was a span of 11 bases. The chain's CDR3 is CASSYGGGPTDTQYF. CDR3 DNA: TGTGCCAGCAGTTACGGCGGGGGCCCCACAGATACGCAGTATTTT.

In this sample, this clonotype turned up many times. This chain uses TRBV3-1 with TRBJ2-1; D is unclear. Germline CDR1 and CDR2: LGHDT and YNNKEL (reference sequence). Trimming left V 2 bases short and J 7 bases short, with 3 bases between. CDR3 length equals 11 residues. The CDR3 sequence: CASSQINEQFF. In DNA form, the CDR3 reads TGTGCCAGCAGCCAAATTAATGAGCAGTTCTTC.

The chain carries TRBV9 and TRBJ2-7; perhaps TRBD1 as D (5 bases). CDR1 and CDR2 (germline): SGDLS, YYNGEE. The CDR3 is 14 residues long. The V end lost 4 bases, the J end lost 5 bases, and 16 bases lay between the germline ends. CDR3 residues: CASSPRTTRNEQYF. DNA of the CDR3: TGTGCCAGCAGCCCCCGGACAACAAGGAACGAGCAGTACTTC.

This clonotype appeared many times. The chain employs TRBV7-9 and TRBJ2-3, with 7 bases aligning to TRBD1. Germline V gives CDR1 SEHNR, CDR2 FQNEAQ (reference sequence). This CDR3 region has 15 residues. Germline trimming cut 5 bases from V and 0 bases from J; bases unmatched to any gene: 5. CDR3 sequence reads: CASSPTGSSTDTQYF. The CDR3 nucleotides read TGTGCCAGCAGCCCGACAGGGTCTAGCACAGATACGCAGTATTTT.

Turning to this clonotype: Possible read error: a much larger clone is one base away. The rearrangement uses TRBV12-3 or TRBV12-4 and TRBJ2-5; 7 bases map to TRBD1. The CDR3 runs to 14 residues. CDR3 sequence (DNA): TGTGCCGGCAGACCGGGACAGAGTGGAGAGACCCAGTACTTC. It encodes CAGRPGQSGETQYF.

There are many counts of this clonotype. The chain recombines TRBV6-4 with TRBJ2-1, with TRBD2 matching 9 bases. This CDR3 is built from 14 residues. Germline V CDR1 and CDR2: MRHNA, SNTAGT. With V trimmed by 6 bases and J by 7 bases, 7 bases remained unmatched. The CDR3 protein is CASRGGGASNEQFF. CDR3 nucleotides: TGTGCCAGCAGGGGCGGGGGGGCCTCGAATGAGCAGTTCTTC.

At least ten counts were recorded for this clonotype. The chain uses TRBV20-1 and TRBJ1-4; D is unresolved. Germline loops: CDR1 DFQATT, CDR2 SNEGSKA (reference sequence). Trimming shortened V by 0 bases and J by 0 bases, and 2 bases separated the two germline ends. This CDR3 region has 13 residues. CDR3 bases: TGCAGTGCTAGAGAGTCAACTAATGAAAAACTGTTTTTT. It encodes CSARESTNEKLFF.

The chain links TRBV6-4 to TRBJ2-1; the D gene is possibly TRBD2 (5 bases). The CDR3 has 13 amino acids. Trimming pared 5 bases from V and 3 bases from J, leaving 8 bases between. CDR1 and CDR2 (germline): MRHNA, SNTAGT. CDR3 coding DNA: TGTGCCAGCAGTACCGGGATCTACAATGAGCAGTTCTTC. This encodes CASSTGIYNEQFF.

At least ten counts were recorded for this clonotype. The rearrangement uses TRBV6-5 and TRBJ1-1; D perhaps matches TRBD1 (6 bases). Germline V gene lookup returns CDR1 MNHEY and CDR2 SVGAGI. V shed 11 bases and J shed 3 bases, with 19 bases lying between them. The CDR3 consists of 14 residues. The CDR3 reads CAASRGLDDTEAFF. CDR3 nucleotide sequence: TGTGCCGCGTCACGGGGGCTAGATGACACTGAAGCTTTCTTT.

This clonotype has at least ten counts. The chain is built from TRBV2 and TRBJ2-5; D gene ambiguous. CDR3 length: 13 amino acids. Germline-derived CDR1 and CDR2 are SNHLY and FYNNEI. V was clipped by 7 bases and J by 2 bases, with 11 bases between them. Written as DNA, the CDR3 is TGTGCCAGCAAAAGGGCTAGGCAAGAGACCCAGTACTTC. Translating gives CASKRARQETQYF.

This clonotype was seen many times. This chain connects TRBV5-4 to TRBJ2-1; no definite D call. In germline, CDR1 is SGHNT, CDR2 YYREEE (reference sequence). Trimming removed 1 base at V and 5 bases at J, with 7 bases between. This CDR3 spans 13 amino acids. The chain's CDR3 is CASSLIIDNEQFF. For the CDR3, the DNA is TGTGCCAGCAGCTTGATAATCGACAATGAGCAGTTCTTC.

This clonotype has at least ten counts. The chain combines TRBV5-4 with TRBJ1-6; D remains unclear. Germline CDR1 reads SGHNT; CDR2 reads YYREEE (reference sequence). The CDR3 contains 16 residues. Between the trimmed V and J ends, which lost 3 bases and 6 bases, there was a span of 16 bases. This chain's CDR3 is CASSSLNGPRNSPLHF. The CDR3 DNA reads as TGTGCCAGCAGCTCGCTGAACGGACCTCGTAATTCACCCCTCCACTTT. The full variable domain, in which reference TRBV5-4 and TRBJ1-6 provide the parts outside the CDR3, is ETGVTQSPTHLIKTRGQQVTLRCSSQSGHNTVSWYQQALGQGPQFIFQYYREEENGRGNFPPRFSGLQFPNYSSELNVNALELDDSALYLCASSSLNGPRNSPLHFGNGTRLTVT.

V usage is TRBV20-1 and J usage is TRBJ2-1; 8 bases fit TRBD2. Germline V gene sequence: CDR1 DFQATT, CDR2 SNEGSKA (reference sequence). The CDR3 extends over 20 amino acids. The ends lost 0 bases at V and 2 bases at J; junction bases unmatched: 18. In nucleotides, the CDR3 is TGCAGTGCTAGAGATCTCTGGCCTAGCGGGCGACTCATACCCTACAATGAGCAGTTCTTC. This codes for CSARDLWPSGRLIPYNEQFF.

This chain links TRBV5-5 with TRBJ1-1; D is uncertain. V dropped 1 base and J dropped 3 bases, with 10 bases sitting between them. This CDR3 has 14 amino acids. Per the germline V gene, CDR1 is SGHKS and CDR2 is YYEKEE (reference sequence). In nucleotides, the CDR3 is TGTGCCAGCAGCTTGATTGGGGAATACACTGAAGCTTTCTTT. Residues: CASSLIGEYTEAFF. Based on the CDR3 plus reference TRBV5-5 and TRBJ1-1, the full variable domain is DAGVTQSPTHLIKTRGQQVTLRCSPISGHKSVSWYQQVLGQGPQFIFQYYEKEERGRGNFPDRFSARQFPNYSSELNVNALLLGDSALYLCASSLIGEYTEAFFGQGTRLTVV.

V gene TRBV30 combines with J gene TRBJ2-3; 7 positions match TRBD1. The CDR3 consists of 15 residues. CDR1 GTSNPN and CDR2 SVGIG come from the germline V gene (reference sequence). With 0 bases clipped from V and 0 bases from J, the junction kept 3 bases outside the gene matches. CDR3 sequence (DNA): TGTGCCTGGAGTGTTGCGGACAGGAGCACAGATACGCAGTATTTT. Encoded protein: CAWSVADRSTDTQYF. The full variable domain, with the rest looked up from reference TRBV30 and TRBJ2-3, is SQTIHQWPATLVQPVGSPLSLECTVEGTSNPNLYWYRQAAGRGLQLLFYSVGIGQISSEVPQNLSASRPQDRQFILSSKKLLLSDSGFYLCAWSVADRSTDTQYFGPGTRLTVL.

The sample holds many counts of this clonotype. V gene TRBV7-6 combines with J gene TRBJ2-1, with D perhaps TRBD1 or TRBD2 (5 bases each). V was clipped by 3 bases and J by 9 bases, with 12 bases between them. Germline loops: CDR1 SGHVS, CDR2 FNYEAQ. This CDR3 contains 13 residues. The CDR3 is CASSFLLGTEQFF. In DNA, the CDR3 is TGTGCCAGCAGCTTCTTGTTGGGGACTGAGCAGTTCTTC.

The chain joins TRBV25-1 to TRBJ1-6; D is possibly TRBD1 (6 bases). CDR1 and CDR2 from the germline V gene are MGHDK and SYGVNS. Trimming removed 6 bases from V and 10 bases from J, with 16 bases in between. This CDR3 is 14 amino acids long. CDR3 in amino acids: CASRAQGPGSPLHF. CDR3 DNA: TGTGCCAGCAGAGCGCAGGGGCCTGGGTCACCCCTCCACTTT.

The chain carries TRBV5-4 and TRBJ1-2; D may be TRBD1 (6 bases). This CDR3 comprises 18 residues. V was trimmed by 0 bases and J by 4 bases, leaving 22 bases between them. Per the germline V gene, CDR1 is SGHNT and CDR2 is YYREEE (reference sequence). CDR3 protein: CASSLAASPGGRSYGYTF. The CDR3 region has the DNA TGTGCCAGCAGCTTGGCCGCTTCCCCCGGGGGGCGTTCCTATGGCTACACCTTC.

About this clonotype: This may be a read error: a much more frequent sequence differs by one nucleotide. The chain employs TRBV20-1 and TRBJ2-5, with D perhaps matching TRBD1 (5 bases). CDR1 and CDR2 from the germline V gene are DFQATT and SNEGSKA (reference sequence). The CDR3 is 13 residues long. V was trimmed by 3 bases and J by 4 bases, leaving 12 bases between them. The CDR3 bases are TGCAGTGCTAGTCGGGCAGGGTCAGAGACCCAGTACTTC. Its protein is CSASRAGSETQYF.

Ten or more counts support this clonotype. The chain joins TRBV5-1 to TRBJ1-1; TRBD1 might be the D (5 bases). Trimming cost V 6 bases and J 0 bases, with 15 bases left between them. Germline CDR1 SGHRS, CDR2 YFSETQ. The CDR3 loop spans 15 amino acids. The CDR3 sequence is CASTYDSTLNTEAFF. The CDR3 bases are TGCGCCAGCACATACGACAGCACTCTGAACACTGAAGCTTTCTTT.

V is TRBV30 and J is TRBJ2-7, with 7 bases fitting TRBD1. Germline trimming cut 4 bases from V and 9 bases from J; bases unmatched to any gene: 9. CDR3 length: 12 residues. Germline V gives CDR1 GTSNPN, CDR2 SVGIG (reference sequence). CDR3 in DNA: TGTGCCTGGACCGCAACAGGGGACCGGCAGTACTTC. Its translation: CAWTATGDRQYF.

This chain uses TRBV6-1 with TRBJ1-2; 8 positions agree with TRBD1. CDR3 length: 14 residues. Trimming removed 6 bases from V and 4 bases from J; junction bases left unmatched: 7. CDR1 is MNHNS, CDR2 SASEGT, per germline. The CDR3 loop is CASRHEGTGYGYTF. In DNA, the CDR3 is TGTGCCAGCAGACACGAGGGGACAGGCTATGGCTACACCTTC.

In this sample, this clonotype turned up a few times. The J gene is TRBJ1-6, the V gene TRBV7-9, with D tentatively TRBD1 (6 bases). Germline V CDR1 and CDR2: SEHNR, FQNEAQ (reference sequence). The V gene lost 3 bases and the J gene lost 9 bases, with 15 bases spanning the gap. The CDR3 loop spans 15 amino acids. CDR3 residues: CASSFSQTGFSPLHF. For the CDR3, the DNA is TGTGCCAGCAGCTTTAGCCAGACAGGTTTTTCACCCCTCCACTTT.

This clonotype has just a few counts. The V call is TRBV18, the J call TRBJ1-3; D unclear. CDR1 KGHSH and CDR2 LQKENI come from the germline V gene. Trimming cost V 2 bases and J 7 bases, with 9 bases left between them. This CDR3 contains 13 residues. The CDR3 DNA reads as TGTGCCAGCTCACCAGGCCAGATTAACACCATATATTTT. Translated: CASSPGQINTIYF.

J is TRBJ2-1 and V is TRBV7-8; D is perhaps TRBD1 (5 bases). The CDR3 has 15 amino acids. Trimming pared 3 bases from V and 0 bases from J, leaving 9 bases between. CDR1 and CDR2 from the germline V gene are SGHVS and FQNEAQ. CDR3 nucleotides: TGTGCCAGCAGCTTGACAGAAATCTCCTACAATGAGCAGTTCTTC. Its translation: CASSLTEISYNEQFF.

This clonotype was seen many times. This rearrangement joins TRBV12-5 to TRBJ2-2; 11 positions agree with TRBD1. With V trimmed by 6 bases and J by 1 base, 13 bases remained unmatched. The V gene's germline CDR1 is LGHNT and CDR2 FRNRAP. CDR3 length equals 19 residues. In DNA, the CDR3 is TGTGCTAGTGGCCCCCTGGACAGGGGGCTTCTGCGGAACACCGGGGAGCTGTTTTTT. Protein: CASGPLDRGLLRNTGELFF.

V usage is TRBV9 and J usage is TRBJ2-4; TRBD2 agrees at 7 bases. Losses at the gene ends were 0 bases for V and 6 bases for J; bases not matched to a gene: 3. Germline assignment: CDR1 SGDLS and CDR2 YYNGEE. This CDR3 comprises 14 residues. CDR3 loop: CASSVAGGGNIQYF. CDR3 in DNA: TGTGCCAGCAGCGTAGCGGGGGGTGGAAACATTCAGTACTTC.